This TCR beta chain stems from a study of OX40 agonist ivuxolimab in advanced cancers. Study-level background: Dose-escalation subjects each had hepatocellular carcinoma, melanoma, renal cell or head and neck cancer.

The V gene's germline CDR1 is SGHDT and CDR2 YYEEEE. V was clipped by 5 bases and J by 0 bases; unmatched bases: 6. This CDR3 is 15 amino acids long. Cycle 7 day 1, cycle 4 day 1, and baseline were the timepoints at which blood was sampled. Sequencing was performed with immunoSEQ multiplex PCR; in TCRdb, only in-frame clones are kept and a portion is missing. The sample lists 70,000 or so clones, about 80% occurring once. The receptor's source is an adult with an advanced solid tumor such as melanoma, head and neck, liver or kidney cancer. V is TRBV5-6 and J is TRBJ1-1, with TRBD1 matching 8 bases. Material: CD4+ or CD8+ T cells sorted from blood, obtained in a trial of the OX40 agonist ivuxolimab. The CDR3 here is CASSRQGNMNTEAFF. The CDR3 DNA sequence: TGTGCCAGCAGTCGACAGGGGAACATGAACACTGAAGCTTTCTTT.